The clone carrying this T cell receptor (beta chain) was detected many times. A single record per CDR3 protein comes from TCRdb applying MiXCR to the RT-PCR reads. The data hold 550,000 to 750,000 distinct CDR3 sequences, with approximately 15% observed a single time. The CDR3 spans 11 residues. CDR1 is DFQATT, CDR2 SNEGSKA, per germline (reference sequence). V was pared by 6 bases and J by 4 bases, with 9 bases between. The clonotype was recovered from a female donor in good health, serving as a healthy control. Input material: memory CD4+ T cells from blood. The chain has TRBV20-1 and TRBJ1-1; D unresolved. DNA for the CDR3: TGCAGTGCCCCATCTATCACTGAAGCTTTCTTT. Encoded protein: CSAPSITEAFF.